Each of the 21 T cell receptor beta chains below was sequenced from the same sample in a study of OX40 agonist ivuxolimab in advanced cancers. Profiling relied on immunoSEQ multiplex PCR, and the TCRdb table lists in-frame clones only, not all of them. The sample includes tens of thousands of clones, more than 80% of them seen just once. The sequencing here drew on CD4+ or CD8+ T cells sorted from blood, taken in a trial of the OX40 agonist ivuxolimab. The source of these receptors is an adult with an advanced solid tumor such as melanoma, head and neck, liver or kidney cancer.

The chain employs TRBV18 and TRBJ1-1; 7 bases are a match to TRBD1. With V trimmed by 3 bases and J by 1 base, 5 bases remained unmatched. Germline values: CDR1 KGHSH, CDR2 LQKENI. The CDR3 has 15 amino acids. The CDR3 region has the DNA TGTGCCAGCTCACCGCCGGGACAGCGGAACACTGAAGCTTTCTTT. This gives the protein CASSPPGQRNTEAFF.

The chain recombines TRBV6-6 with TRBJ2-7; D is possibly TRBD2 (6 bases). V was shortened by 5 bases and J by 3 bases, with 11 bases between the two germline ends. Germline V gene lookup returns CDR1 MNHNY and CDR2 SVGAGI (reference sequence). The CDR3 consists of 13 residues. The chain's CDR3 is CASSDGGIYEQYF. The CDR3 bases are TGTGCCAGCAGTGACGGCGGGATCTACGAGCAGTACTTC.

The CDR3 loop reads CASNPDRGTGELFF. The DNA for the CDR3 is TGTGCCAGTAACCCGGACAGGGGCACCGGGGAGCTGTTTTTT. The chain combines TRBV19 with TRBJ2-2, with 9 bases fitting TRBD1. The germline V gene has CDR1 LNHDA and CDR2 SQIVND (reference sequence). Germline trimming cut 7 bases from V and 4 bases from J; bases unmatched to any gene: 4. CDR3 length equals 14 residues.

This clone was seen a few times. The rearrangement links TRBV11-3 to TRBJ2-5; 12 bases agree with TRBD2. CDR3 length: 16 residues. Trimming took 5 bases from V and 2 from J; bases not matched to a gene: 6. Germline CDR1 is SGHNT and CDR2 is YENEEA. Written as DNA, the CDR3 is TGTGCCAGCAGCCCAGGGACTAGCGGGCTTCAAGAGACCCAGTACTTC. Amino acid sequence: CASSPGTSGLQETQYF. Complete variable domain (other parts from reference TRBV11-3 and TRBJ2-5): EAGVVQSPRYKIIEKKQPVAFWCNPISGHNTLYWYLQNLGQGPELLIRYENEEAVDDSQLPKDRFSAERLKGVDSTLKIQPAELGDSAVYLCASSPGTSGLQETQYFGPGTRLLVL.

CDR3 coding DNA: TGTGCCAGTAGAACTCAGGGGAGTTCTAGCAATCAGCCCCAGCATTTT. This translates into CASRTQGSSSNQPQHF. V usage is TRBV19 and J usage is TRBJ1-5, with D possibly TRBD1 on 6 matching bases. V was shortened by 6 bases and J by 0 bases, with 15 bases between the two germline ends. CDR1 and CDR2 (germline): LNHDA, SQIVND (reference sequence). This CDR3 has 16 amino acids.

This rearrangement joins TRBV7-2 to TRBJ2-7; a weak D match, TRBD1 (6 bases). Per the germline V gene, CDR1 is SGHTA and CDR2 is FQGNSA. Deletions cut 2 bases from V and 0 bases from J, with 8 bases between. The CDR3 runs to 14 residues. CDR3 region: CASSLSGASYEQYF. In DNA form, the CDR3 reads TGTGCCAGCAGCTTATCAGGGGCCTCCTACGAGCAGTACTTC.

V usage is TRBV18 and J usage is TRBJ1-2; D gene unclear. CDR1 and CDR2 (germline): KGHSH, LQKENI. CDR3 length equals 14 residues. V gave up 1 base and J gave up 2 bases, with 8 bases separating them. The CDR3 DNA reads as TGTGCCAGCTCACCACTAGGGCGGAACTATGGCTACACCTTC. It specifies CASSPLGRNYGYTF.

This chain connects TRBV11-1 to TRBJ1-2; TRBD1 agrees at 7 bases. Germline CDR1 SGHAT, CDR2 FQDESV (reference sequence). The J segment lost 8 bases and the V segment lost 5 bases, leaving 14 bases of the junction unmatched. The CDR3 has 15 residues. The CDR3 DNA is TGTGCCAGCAGCCCCTCTTTGACAGGGCGAAGCGGCTACACCTTC. It specifies CASSPSLTGRSGYTF.

This sequence joins TRBV9 and TRBJ1-4; the match to TRBD1 covers 7 bases. V trimming: 4 bases; J trimming: 3 bases; junction bases outside the gene matches: 6. This CDR3 spans 15 amino acids. CDR1 and CDR2 from the germline V gene are SGDLS and YYNGEE. The CDR3: CASSPRQGANEKLFF. The CDR3 DNA follows: TGTGCCAGCAGCCCTCGACAGGGAGCTAATGAAAAACTGTTTTTT. Based on the CDR3 plus reference TRBV9 and TRBJ1-4, the full variable domain is DSGVTQTPKHLITATGQRVTLRCSPRSGDLSVYWYQQSLDQGLQFLIQYYNGEERAKGNILERFSAQQFPDLHSELNLSSLELGDSALYFCASSPRQGANEKLFFGSGTQLSVL.

The chain employs TRBV19 and TRBJ1-4; D is ambiguous. V shed 5 bases and J shed 5 bases, with 15 bases lying between them. The CDR3 length is 15 residues. The germline V gene encodes CDR1 LNHDA and CDR2 SQIVND (reference sequence). The CDR3 coding sequence is TGTGCCAGTAGTCGCTCCCTGCAAGGGAATGAAAAACTGTTTTTT. As protein: CASSRSLQGNEKLFF.

The CDR3, as DNA: TGTGCCAGCTCATCCGATAGCGGGAGATCCTACAATGAGCAGTTCTTC. Translation: CASSSDSGRSYNEQFF. This chain links TRBV18 with TRBJ2-1; 9 bases line up with TRBD2. This CDR3 has 16 residues. After removal of 5 bases from V and 1 base from J, the junction contained 6 bases not matched to a gene. CDR1 KGHSH and CDR2 LQKENI come from the germline V gene.

V gene TRBV5-1 combines with J gene TRBJ1-1; 9 nucleotides align to TRBD1. Trimming at V came to 3 bases and at J to 1 base, leaving 1 base not matched to a gene. Germline CDR1 and CDR2: SGHRS and YFSETQ. The CDR3 sequence is 14 residues long. CDR3 sequence (DNA): TGCGCCAGCAGCTGGACAGGGGCGAACACTGAAGCTTTCTTT. This sequence encodes CASSWTGANTEAFF. Drawing the rest from reference TRBV5-1 and TRBJ1-1, the complete variable domain is KAGVTQTPRYLIKTRGQQVTLSCSPISGHRSVSWYQQTPGQGLQFLFEYFSETQRNKGNFPGRFSGRQFSNSRSEMNVSTLELGDSALYLCASSWTGANTEAFFGQGTRLTVV.

The chain uses TRBV6-6 and TRBJ1-2; a possible D gene is TRBD1 (5 bases). Trimming shortened V by 8 bases and J by 8 bases, and 15 bases separated the two germline ends. CDR1 and CDR2 from the germline V gene are MNHNY and SVGAGI (reference sequence). This CDR3 region has 12 residues. Here the CDR3 reads CASATGAGGYTF. DNA of the CDR3: TGTGCCAGCGCTACCGGGGCAGGAGGCTACACCTTC.

The table lists this clone with a count of one. V gene TRBV7-6 combines with J gene TRBJ1-1; 8 positions match TRBD1. This CDR3 region has 14 residues. The V gene's germline CDR1 is SGHVS and CDR2 FNYEAQ. Trimming removed 4 bases from V and 1 base from J; junction bases left unmatched: 2. CDR3 amino acids: CASSSGQGNTEAFF. The DNA of the CDR3 is TGTGCCAGCAGCTCTGGACAGGGGAACACTGAAGCTTTCTTT.

This clone occurred a few times. The rearrangement uses TRBV2 and TRBJ1-1; TRBD1 matches at 7 bases. This CDR3 is 16 amino acids long. Trimming took 7 bases from V and 3 from J; bases not matched to a gene: 14. The germline CDR1 and CDR2 sequences are SNHLY and FYNNEI. CDR3: CASIPGQTGRHTEAFF. As DNA, the CDR3 is TGTGCCAGCATCCCGGGACAGACAGGGAGACACACTGAAGCTTTCTTT.

The chain employs TRBV5-1 and TRBJ1-6, with TRBD1 identical over 8 bases. The CDR3 is 15 residues long. After removal of 0 bases from V and 4 bases from J, the junction contained 0 bases not matched to a gene. The germline V gene has CDR1 SGHRS and CDR2 YFSETQ. The CDR3 sequence: CASSLGQGYNSPLHF. CDR3 DNA: TGCGCCAGCAGCTTGGGACAGGGGTATAATTCACCCCTCCACTTT.

This chain links TRBV4-1 with TRBJ2-7, with D uncertain. Germline V lookup: CDR1 MGHRA, CDR2 YSYEKL. The V gene lost 1 base and the J gene lost 5 bases, with 6 bases spanning the gap. The CDR3 has 12 residues. The CDR3 here is CASSQVSDEQYF. In DNA form, the CDR3 reads TGCGCCAGCAGCCAAGTGAGTGACGAGCAGTACTTC.

The V and J genes are TRBV27 and TRBJ1-5; 7 bases are shared with TRBD1. The V gene end was trimmed by 2 bases and the J gene end by 0 bases; junction bases not matched to a gene: 4. Germline assignment: CDR1 MNHEY and CDR2 SMNVEV (reference sequence). The CDR3 is made up of 16 amino acids. The CDR3 spells CASSLGGTVSNQPQHF. CDR3 in DNA: TGTGCCAGCAGTTTAGGGGGGACAGTTAGCAATCAGCCCCAGCATTTT.

The chain joins TRBV29-1 to TRBJ1-1; D call uncertain. Germline V gene lookup returns CDR1 SQVTM and CDR2 ANQGSEA. The V and J ends lost 4 bases and 1 base respectively, with 4 bases between them. The CDR3 is 11 amino acids. The CDR3 loop is CSVGPNTEAFF. The CDR3 nucleotides are TGCAGCGTTGGGCCGAACACTGAAGCTTTCTTT.

The chain joins TRBV7-2 to TRBJ2-1; possible D gene TRBD1, 6 bases. This CDR3 comprises 14 residues. Trimming took off 2 bases at V and 9 bases at J, with 14 bases between the two ends. Germline-derived CDR1 and CDR2 are SGHTA and FQGNSA. The chain's CDR3 is CASSLITGLTEQFF. The CDR3 DNA reads as TGTGCCAGCAGCTTAATAACAGGGCTAACTGAGCAGTTCTTC.

V is TRBV11-1 and J is TRBJ1-1, with a possible D match to TRBD1 (5 bases). This CDR3 has 14 amino acids. Trimming removed 5 bases from V and 10 bases from J, with 20 bases in between. The germline gives CDR1 SGHAT, CDR2 FQDESV (reference sequence). The CDR3 DNA follows: TGTGCCAGCAGCCCTAGCCAGGCGAGAAGGGGAGCTTTCTTT. Translation: CASSPSQARRGAFF.